This T cell receptor (beta chain) comes out of a study of lymphopenia after photon versus proton radiotherapy. Study findings and constraints: Post-nadir TCR diversity decline inversely tracked overall survival among those who died. Oligoclonal CD8+ Temra expansion after nadir drove photon patients' diversity drop.

A word on this clone: Its antigen remains unknown.

TCRdb's table, derived via immunoSEQ multiplex PCR, lists solely in-frame clones and lacks some. The profile shows about 160,000 clones, 88% of them singletons. The specimen comprised peripheral blood, sampled from a patient treated with photon-based radiotherapy. The receptor was derived from a man aged 50 to 60 with gastric cancer.

CDR3 protein: CASSFEPFYSNEQFF. The DNA for the CDR3 is TGCGCCAGCAGCTTTGAACCCTTTTATAGCAATGAGCAGTTCTTC. V is TRBV5-1 and J is TRBJ2-1; D remains ambiguous. Germline CDR1 SGHRS, CDR2 YFSETQ. The CDR3 spans 15 residues. The V gene lost 2 bases and the J gene lost 6 bases, with 15 bases spanning the gap.